This is a list of T cell receptor beta chains from one sample in a study of cytomegalovirus exposure and HLA in healthy donors. Assay used: immunoSEQ multiplex PCR; TCRdb lists only in-frame clones, some missing. The sample carries about 120,000 clones, roughly nine tenths recorded once. Sequenced input: PBMCs. The source of these receptors is a woman under 30 in good health and CMV-seronegative. Each CDR3 is given with its conserved first and last residue. D genes are given only for firm matches. For some rows the clone size is stated as once, few or many, or as a class when expanded; others skip it.

d_gene	v_gene	abundance	j_gene	CDR3aa	CDR3nt
.	TRBV5-4	.	TRBJ1-1	CANPAEEGTEAFF	TGTGCCAACCCAGCTGAGGAAGGCACTGAAGCTTTCTTT
.	TRBV11-2	once	TRBJ1-3	CASSDGTYDGDTIYF	TGTGCCAGCAGCGACGGGACATATGACGGGGACACCATATATTTT
.	TRBV7-2	.	TRBJ1-2	CASSLPSGGAVSGYTF	TGTGCCAGCAGCTTACCGTCGGGAGGGGCCGTGTCTGGCTACACCTTC
.	TRBV2	.	TRBJ2-2	CASTYHTGELFF	TGTGCCAGCACCTACCACACCGGGGAGCTGTTTTTT
TRBD1	TRBV4-1	few	TRBJ2-2	CASSQGQGKGNTGELFF	TGCGCCAGCAGCCAAGGACAGGGTAAAGGGAACACCGGGGAGCTGTTTTTT
TRBD2	TRBV19	.	TRBJ2-5	CASGSSGGAETQYF	TGTGCCAGTGGGTCAAGCGGGGGGGCCGAGACCCAGTACTTC
.	TRBV2	.	TRBJ1-5	CASSRQEANQPQHF	TGTGCCAGCAGTAGACAGGAAGCAAATCAGCCCCAGCATTTT
TRBD2	TRBV5-1	.	TRBJ2-1	CASSRAGTYREQFF	TGCGCCAGCAGCAGAGCGGGGACCTACAGGGAGCAGTTCTTC
TRBD1	TRBV2	.	TRBJ1-2	CASSLGQGSHGYTF	TGTGCCAGCAGCCTGGGACAGGGTAGTCATGGCTACACCTTC
.	TRBV21-1	.	TRBJ1-2	CASSNGQGSCGYTF	TGTGCCAGCAGCAATGGACAGGGTAGTTGTGGCTACACCTTC
.	TRBV5-1	.	TRBJ2-3	CASSRIETSTDTQYF	TGCGCCAGCAGCCGCATCGAGACTAGCACAGATACGCAGTATTTT
TRBD1	TRBV11-1	.	TRBJ2-1	CASSPRDRNNEQFF	TGTGCCAGCAGCCCAAGGGACAGAAACAATGAGCAGTTCTTC
.	TRBV5-1	.	TRBJ2-2	CASSRIDRFPANTGELFF	TGCGCCAGCAGCAGAATCGACAGGTTCCCAGCGAACACCGGGGAGCTGTTTTTT
.	TRBV4-1	.	TRBJ1-2	CASSQLSGRARYGYTF	TGCGCCAGCAGCCAACTATCTGGCAGGGCTCGGTATGGCTACACCTTC
.	TRBV2	once	TRBJ2-6	CASSEMGSSGANVLTF	TGTGCCAGCAGTGAAATGGGGAGCTCTGGGGCCAACGTCCTGACTTTC
TRBD1	TRBV5-6	few	TRBJ1-6	CASSSTGGNSPLHF	TGTGCCAGCAGCTCGACAGGGGGTAATTCACCCCTCCACTTT
.	TRBV7-9	.	TRBJ1-4	CASSLGGFGKLFF	TGTGCCAGCAGCTTGGGGGGTTTTGGGAAACTGTTTTTT
.	TRBV7-9	.	TRBJ2-7	CASSPPGWSSYEQYF	TGTGCCAGCAGCCCACCGGGGTGGAGCTCCTACGAGCAGTACTTC
TRBD1	TRBV10-1	once	TRBJ1-1	CASTPGQGGEAFF	TGCGCCAGCACTCCGGGACAGGGGGGTGAAGCTTTCTTT
.	TRBV9	.	TRBJ2-2	CASSVASGELFF	TGTGCCAGCAGCGTAGCTTCCGGGGAGCTGTTTTTT
TRBD1	TRBV5-5	few	TRBJ2-7	CASSLQGAGQYF	TGTGCCAGCAGCTTACAGGGGGCTGGGCAGTACTTC
TRBD1	TRBV19	.	TRBJ2-6	CASSHQGAGANVLTF	TGTGCCAGTAGTCACCAGGGGGCTGGGGCCAACGTCCTGACTTTC
TRBD1	TRBV5-1	.	TRBJ2-1	CASSLAPGQGREQFF	TGCGCCAGCAGCTTGGCCCCGGGACAGGGTCGTGAGCAGTTCTTC
TRBD1	TRBV9	.	TRBJ1-5	CASSVAGGINQPQHF	TGTGCCAGCAGCGTAGCAGGGGGGATCAATCAGCCCCAGCATTTT
TRBD1	TRBV5-1	once	TRBJ1-1	CASSPAGTVNTEAFF	TGCGCCAGCAGCCCCGCCGGGACAGTGAACACTGAAGCTTTCTTT
TRBD1	TRBV19	.	TRBJ2-7	CASSIGDRDEQYF	TGTGCCAGTAGTATCGGAGACAGGGACGAGCAGTACTTC
.	TRBV10-1	.	TRBJ1-4	CASSETLEKLFF	TGCGCCAGCAGTGAGACTCTTGAAAAACTGTTTTTT
TRBD1	TRBV6-6	few	TRBJ1-2	CASRAGTVGGYTF	TGTGCCAGCAGGGCAGGGACAGTGGGAGGCTACACCTTC
.	TRBV6-5	.	TRBJ1-1	CASSYPDSRATEAFF	TGTGCCAGCAGTTACCCGGACAGTCGGGCCACTGAAGCTTTCTTT
.	TRBV25-1	.	TRBJ1-2	CASSARGLSYGYTF	TGTGCCAGCAGCGCCAGGGGATTATCCTATGGCTACACCTTC
TRBD1	TRBV7-2	.	TRBJ2-1	CASSSKLGGQDSYNEQFF	TGTGCCAGCAGCTCGAAGCTGGGTGGACAGGATTCCTACAATGAGCAGTTCTTC
.	TRBV2	.	TRBJ2-5	CASSENRGGQEGQYF	TGTGCCAGCAGTGAAAACCGCGGGGGCCAGGAGGGCCAGTACTTC
.	TRBV7-9	.	TRBJ2-1	CASSLNQGSGVRQFF	TGTGCCAGCAGCCTTAATCAGGGATCAGGGGTCCGGCAGTTCTTC
.	TRBV18	.	TRBJ2-5	CASSYLAQGQETQYF	TGTGCCAGCTCCTACCTCGCGCAGGGCCAAGAGACCCAGTACTTC
.	TRBV4-1	.	TRBJ1-3	CASSQLSGSARSSGNTIYF	TGCGCCAGCAGCCAATTATCGGGTTCGGCCAGAAGCTCTGGAAACACCATATATTTT
.	TRBV5-1	.	TRBJ2-3	CASSYRRDSTDTQYF	TGCGCCAGCAGCTACCGTAGGGACTCCACAGATACGCAGTATTTT
TRBD2	TRBV28	.	TRBJ2-5	CATHRAPAGGRETQYF	TGTGCCACTCATCGCGCCCCGGCGGGGGGGAGAGAGACCCAGTACTTC
TRBD2	TRBV19	.	TRBJ2-2	CASREGAGVPTGELFF	TGTGCCAGTAGAGAGGGAGCGGGGGTACCCACCGGGGAGCTGTTTTTT
TRBD1	TRBV6-5	.	TRBJ1-2	CASSYGTENYGYTF	TGTGCCAGCAGTTACGGGACAGAAAACTATGGCTACACCTTC
TRBD1	TRBV6-5	.	TRBJ1-6	CASGGQGIYNSPLHF	TGTGCCAGCGGTGGACAGGGGATCTATAATTCACCCCTCCACTTT
.	TRBV9	.	TRBJ1-1	CASRPGMFSNTEAFF	TGTGCCAGCCGCCCGGGGATGTTCAGTAACACTGAAGCTTTCTTT
.	TRBV7-2	.	TRBJ1-3	CASLRGGTNTIYF	TGTGCCAGCCTCCGGGGAGGGACCAACACCATATATTTT
.	TRBV6-1	.	TRBJ2-1	CASSEDSSSYNEQFF	TGTGCCAGCAGTGAAGACAGTAGCTCCTACAATGAGCAGTTCTTC